The 5 T cell receptor beta chains presented below share a single source sample, sequenced in a study of quantifying T cell responses using KT2 cells. Study in general: TCR alpha and beta constant-region primers primed reverse transcription of RNA.

An oligo carrying a UMI was ligated to the cDNA 3' end. The first PCR ran roughly 4 cycles with an equimolar RC1.1 and RC1.2 beta primer mix. MiXCR was run by TCRdb on the UMI-ligation and nested PCR reads, yielding one entry per CDR3 protein. The repertoire holds 40,000 or so distinct CDR3 sequences, about 15% seen once, with approximately 40% in the top ten. The sequenced sample was PBMCs spiked with cells of the T cell clone KT2. The receptor set was obtained from a human donor.

This clonotype was observed many times. The V call is TRBV5-1, the J call TRBJ2-1; the D is unclear. Trimming took 4 bases from V and 0 from J, leaving 14 bases between them. CDR1 and CDR2 (germline): SGHRS, YFSETQ. The CDR3 extends over 16 amino acids. The DNA for the CDR3 is TGCGCCAGCAGCCTTTCCGGCCCCGGCTCCTACAATGAGCAGTTCTTC. It translates to CASSLSGPGSYNEQFF.

This clonotype was observed a handful of times. The chain links TRBV11-2 to TRBJ1-6, with D unclear. Trimming left V 5 bases short and J 0 bases short, with 17 bases between. Germline CDR1 and CDR2: SGHAT and FQNNGV. The CDR3 extends over 18 amino acids. The chain's CDR3 is CASSEIDAGHSYNSPLHF. The CDR3 coding sequence is TGTGCCAGCAGCGAGATCGACGCAGGCCACTCCTATAATTCACCCCTCCACTTT.

The chain links TRBV7-3 to TRBJ2-1; weak D call: TRBD1 (5 bases). Germline assignment: CDR1 SGHTA and CDR2 FQGTGA. CDR3 size: 13 residues. V dropped 2 bases and J dropped 5 bases, with 7 bases sitting between them. The CDR3 DNA follows: TGTGCCAGCAGCTTACAGGGTAACAATGAGCAGTTCTTC. This encodes CASSLQGNNEQFF.

This clonotype was seen repeatedly, ten times or more. The CDR3 spells CASSSLAGGIEQFF. DNA for the CDR3: TGTGCCAGCAGCTCCCTAGCGGGAGGTATTGAGCAGTTCTTC. The chain combines TRBV11-2 with TRBJ2-1; 11 positions agree with TRBD2. The CDR3 consists of 14 residues. Germline CDR1 SGHAT, CDR2 FQNNGV. The V and J ends lost 4 bases and 9 bases, in that order; junction bases with no gene match: 5.

In regard to this clonotype: The junction departs from the called germline gene at one end, perhaps through a read error. The V gene is TRBV30, the J gene TRBJ2-2; D possibly uses TRBD1 or TRBD2 (5 bases each). The CDR3 runs to 15 residues. CDR1 is GTSNPN, CDR2 SVGIG, per germline (reference sequence). CDR3 nucleotides: TGTGCCTGGACAGAAGGGACGGCGAACACCTGGGAGCTGTTTTTT. Residues: CAWTEGTANTWELFF.